Below, one T cell receptor (beta chain) is given with its context. The antigen is not known. The data originate from a study of tumor and adjacent non-tumor tissue in lung cancer. Study overall: Each sample yielded about 4.17 million productive TCRbeta reads on average. The study's findings and limits: Top 100 clones took a larger repertoire share in normal lung.

V was trimmed by 1 base and J by 12 bases, leaving 16 bases between them. In germline, CDR1 is SGHRS, CDR2 YFSETQ. The CDR3 sequence is 14 residues long. This sample's RNA came from whole unsorted tissue. A modified ARM-PCR protocol with three rounds of nested PCR amplified TCRbeta. TCRdb fed the multiplex PCR reads into MiXCR, producing one record per CDR3 protein. The sample consists of 120,000 or so distinct CDR3 sequences, 66% of them appearing once. The rearrangement uses TRBV5-1 and TRBJ1-4; TRBD1 is a possible D gene (6 bases). The TCR originated in a man aged 25-40 years with non-small cell lung cancer. Sequencing used lung tumor tissue. The chain's CDR3 is CASSLTAGVRELFF. For the CDR3, the DNA is TGCGCCAGCAGCTTGACGGCAGGGGTCAGGGAACTGTTTTTT.